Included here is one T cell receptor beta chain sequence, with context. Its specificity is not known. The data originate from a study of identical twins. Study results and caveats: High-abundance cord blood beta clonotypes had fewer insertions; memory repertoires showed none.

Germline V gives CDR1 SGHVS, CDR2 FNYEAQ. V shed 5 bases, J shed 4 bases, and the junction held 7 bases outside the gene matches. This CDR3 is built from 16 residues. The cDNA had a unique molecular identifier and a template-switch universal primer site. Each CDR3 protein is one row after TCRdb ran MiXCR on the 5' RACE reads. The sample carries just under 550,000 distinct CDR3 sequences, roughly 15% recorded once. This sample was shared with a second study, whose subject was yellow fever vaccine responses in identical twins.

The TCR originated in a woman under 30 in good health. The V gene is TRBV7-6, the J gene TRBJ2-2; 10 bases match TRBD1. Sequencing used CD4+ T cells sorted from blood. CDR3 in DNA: TGTGCCAGCAGCCCGCCGGGACAGGGGTCCACCGGGGAGCTGTTTTTT. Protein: CASSPPGQGSTGELFF.